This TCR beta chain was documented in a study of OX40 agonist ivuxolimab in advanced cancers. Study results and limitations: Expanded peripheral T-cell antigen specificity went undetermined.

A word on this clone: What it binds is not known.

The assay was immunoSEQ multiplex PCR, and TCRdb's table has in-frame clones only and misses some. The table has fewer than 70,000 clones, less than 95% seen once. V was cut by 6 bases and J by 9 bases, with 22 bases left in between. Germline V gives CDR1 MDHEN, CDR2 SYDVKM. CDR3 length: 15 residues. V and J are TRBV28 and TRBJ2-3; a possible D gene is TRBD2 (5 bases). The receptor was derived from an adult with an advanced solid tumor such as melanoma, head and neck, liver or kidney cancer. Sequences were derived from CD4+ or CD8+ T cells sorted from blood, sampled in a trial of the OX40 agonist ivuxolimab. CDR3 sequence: CASSPPGISTGTQYF. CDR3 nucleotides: TGTGCCAGCAGCCCCCCGGGGATATCAACGGGGACGCAGTATTTT.